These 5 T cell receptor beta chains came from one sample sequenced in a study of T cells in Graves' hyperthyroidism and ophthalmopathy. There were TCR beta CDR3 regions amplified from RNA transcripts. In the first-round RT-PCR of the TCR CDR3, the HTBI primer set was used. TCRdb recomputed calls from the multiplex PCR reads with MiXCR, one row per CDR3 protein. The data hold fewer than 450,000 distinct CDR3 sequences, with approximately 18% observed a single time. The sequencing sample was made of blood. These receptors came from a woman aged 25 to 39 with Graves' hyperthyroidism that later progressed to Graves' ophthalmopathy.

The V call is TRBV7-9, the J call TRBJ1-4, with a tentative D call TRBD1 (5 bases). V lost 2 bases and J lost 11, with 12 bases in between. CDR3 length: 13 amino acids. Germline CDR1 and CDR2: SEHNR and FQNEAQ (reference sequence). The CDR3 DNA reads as TGTGCCAGCAGCTTATTACAGGAGGGGAAACTGTTTTTT. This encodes CASSLLQEGKLFF.

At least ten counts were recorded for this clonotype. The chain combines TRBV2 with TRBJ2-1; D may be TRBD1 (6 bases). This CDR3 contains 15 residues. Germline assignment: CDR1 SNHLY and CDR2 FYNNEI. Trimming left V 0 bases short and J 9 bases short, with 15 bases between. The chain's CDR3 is CASSEAGAVLGEQFF. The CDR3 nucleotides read TGTGCCAGCAGTGAAGCGGGGGCAGTGCTGGGTGAGCAGTTCTTC.

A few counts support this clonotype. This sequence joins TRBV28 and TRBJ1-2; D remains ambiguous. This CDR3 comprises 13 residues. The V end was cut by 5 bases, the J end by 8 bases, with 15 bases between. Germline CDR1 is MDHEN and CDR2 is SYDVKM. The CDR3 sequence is CASSPAGLRGYTF. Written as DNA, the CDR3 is TGTGCCAGCAGTCCGGCAGGCTTAAGGGGCTACACCTTC.

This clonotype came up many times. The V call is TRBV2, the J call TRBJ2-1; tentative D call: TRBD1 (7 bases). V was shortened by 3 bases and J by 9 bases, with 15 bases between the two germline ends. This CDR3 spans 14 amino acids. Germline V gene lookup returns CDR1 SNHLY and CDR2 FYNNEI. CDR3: CASSEEGAAGEQFF. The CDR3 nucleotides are TGTGCCAGCAGTGAGGAGGGGGCGGCTGGTGAGCAGTTCTTC.

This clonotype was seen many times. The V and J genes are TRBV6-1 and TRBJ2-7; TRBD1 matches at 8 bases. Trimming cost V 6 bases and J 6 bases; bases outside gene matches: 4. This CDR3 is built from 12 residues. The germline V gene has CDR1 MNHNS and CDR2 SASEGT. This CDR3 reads CASRATGVEQYF. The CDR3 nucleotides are TGTGCCAGCAGAGCGACAGGGGTCGAGCAGTACTTC.